The clone carrying this TCR beta chain was seen more than once but under ten times. Its antigen is as yet unknown. The trim removed 10 bases at V and 2 bases at J, leaving 2 bases unmatched. The CDR3 totals 12 residues. Germline CDR1 and CDR2: LNHDA and SQIVND (reference sequence). Profiling relied on immunoSEQ multiplex PCR, and the TCRdb table lists in-frame clones only, not all of them. The profile shows 50,000 to 55,000 clones, around 90% of them singletons. The data belong to a study of Tregs in tolerant kidney transplant recipients. The study, taken as a whole, reports: Biological reproducibility was not directly addressed, but technical replication error appeared minimal. Antigen-driven expansion was suggested because donor-specific Tregs expanded more than all Tregs in tolerant patients. The small number of patients limits these findings pending further validation.

The nonmyeloablative bone marrow transplants came from related graft donors, with transient mixed chimerism. Thawed PBMCs were FACS-sorted into unstimulated CD4+CD25+CD127- regulatory T cells, CD4+CD25- non-regulatory cells, CD4 and CD8 cells. Sequences were derived from CD8+ T cells from blood (PBMCs), sampled 24 months after the transplant. The TCR comes from a human patient who received a combined kidney and bone marrow transplant. The graft donor may have contributed some T cells. The V and J genes are TRBV19 and TRBJ2-7; TRBD1 matches 10 bases. CDR3 nucleotide sequence: TGTGCCACCGGACAGGGGGCCTACGAGCAGTACTTC. Translating it yields CATGQGAYEQYF.